This T cell receptor beta chain was sequenced in a study of vaccination and CD4 T cells after COVID-19. Across the whole study: Participants were administered two doses of either the BNT162b2 or the mRNA-1273 vaccine.

Study-wide findings and caveats: Going from around 20 to 38, median SARS-CoV-2-reactive clonotypes did not rise significantly.

Germline loops: CDR1 MNHNS, CDR2 SASEGT. V was cut by 10 bases and J by 2 bases, with 12 bases left in between. The CDR3 loop spans 13 amino acids. Concerning this clonotype: The antigen is unknown.

The treatment: roughly 10-day PBMC culture with coronavirus spike peptide pools or control peptides (ViraFEST assay). Per well, two million PBMCs were cultured in the presence of roughly 10 IU/ml IL-2 and approximately 9.5 ug/ml peptide pools. The Oncomine TCR Beta short-read assay was applied to DNA of cultured CD4+ T cells. Using its own MiXCR run on the PCR reads, TCRdb lists one record per CDR3 protein. There are some 16,000 distinct CDR3 sequences in the sample; 72% occur only once, and about a sixth lies in the top ten. The sequenced sample consisted of CD4+ T cells from blood, cultured in vitro. This sequence joins TRBV6-1 and TRBJ1-5; no definite D call. The clonotype comes from a human donor who had recovered from COVID-19. The CDR3 sequence is CAIDPRGNQPQHF. The CDR3 DNA reads TGTGCCATCGACCCAAGGGGCAATCAGCCCCAGCATTTT.